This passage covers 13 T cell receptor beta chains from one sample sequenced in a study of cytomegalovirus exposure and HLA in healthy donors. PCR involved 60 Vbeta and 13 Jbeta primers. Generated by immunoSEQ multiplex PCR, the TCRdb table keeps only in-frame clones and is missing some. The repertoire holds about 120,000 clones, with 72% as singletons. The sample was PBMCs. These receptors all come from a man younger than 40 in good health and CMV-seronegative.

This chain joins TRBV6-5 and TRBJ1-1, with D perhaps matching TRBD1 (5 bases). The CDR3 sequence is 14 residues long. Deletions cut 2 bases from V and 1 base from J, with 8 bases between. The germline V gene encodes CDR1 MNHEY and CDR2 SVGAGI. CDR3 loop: CASSYATANTEAFF. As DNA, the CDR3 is TGTGCCAGCAGTTACGCGACAGCGAACACTGAAGCTTTCTTT.

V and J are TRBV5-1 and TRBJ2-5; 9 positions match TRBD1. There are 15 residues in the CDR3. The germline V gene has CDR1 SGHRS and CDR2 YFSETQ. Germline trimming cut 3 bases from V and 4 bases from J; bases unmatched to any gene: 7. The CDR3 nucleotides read TGCGCCAGCAGCTCGGGACAGGGATGGGGAGAGACCCAGTACTTC. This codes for CASSSGQGWGETQYF.

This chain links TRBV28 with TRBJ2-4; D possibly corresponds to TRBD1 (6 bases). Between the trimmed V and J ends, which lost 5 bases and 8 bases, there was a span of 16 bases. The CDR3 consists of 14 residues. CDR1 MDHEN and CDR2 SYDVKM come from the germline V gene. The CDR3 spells CASSLSHRADIQYF. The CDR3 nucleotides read TGTGCCAGCAGTCTATCTCACAGGGCGGACATTCAGTACTTC.

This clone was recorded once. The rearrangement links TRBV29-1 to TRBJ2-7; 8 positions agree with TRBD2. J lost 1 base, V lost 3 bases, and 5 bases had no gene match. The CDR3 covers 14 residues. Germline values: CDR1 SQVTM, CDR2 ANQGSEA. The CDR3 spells CSVEKTSGSYEQYF. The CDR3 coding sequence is TGCAGCGTTGAGAAAACTAGCGGTTCCTACGAGCAGTACTTC.

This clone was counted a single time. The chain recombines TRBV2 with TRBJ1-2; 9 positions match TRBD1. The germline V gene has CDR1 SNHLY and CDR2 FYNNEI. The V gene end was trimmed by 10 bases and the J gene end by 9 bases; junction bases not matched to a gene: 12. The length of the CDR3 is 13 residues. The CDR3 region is CAIPSGTGMRYTF. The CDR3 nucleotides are TGTGCCATTCCATCCGGGACAGGGATGCGCTACACCTTC.

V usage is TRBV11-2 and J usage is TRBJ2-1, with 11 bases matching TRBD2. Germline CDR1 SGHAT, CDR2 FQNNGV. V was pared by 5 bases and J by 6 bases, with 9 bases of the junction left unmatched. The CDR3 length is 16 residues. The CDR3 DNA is TGTGCCAGCAGCCCAACGACTAGCGGGGCCCTCAATGAGCAGTTCTTC. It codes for CASSPTTSGALNEQFF.

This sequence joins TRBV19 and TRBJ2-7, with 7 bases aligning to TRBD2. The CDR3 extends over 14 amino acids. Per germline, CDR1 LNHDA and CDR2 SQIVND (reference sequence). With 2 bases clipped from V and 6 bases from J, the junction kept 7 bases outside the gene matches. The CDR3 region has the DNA TGTGCCAGTAGTATAAGGGACTCGGGAGGCGAGCAGTACTTC. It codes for CASSIRDSGGEQYF.

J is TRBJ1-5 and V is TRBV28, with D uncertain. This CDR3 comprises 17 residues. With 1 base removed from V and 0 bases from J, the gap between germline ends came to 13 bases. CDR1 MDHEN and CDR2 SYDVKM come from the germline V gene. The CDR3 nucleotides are TGTGCCAGCAGTTTATTTGCCGGTCTCCTTAGCAATCAGCCCCAGCATTTT. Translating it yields CASSLFAGLLSNQPQHF.

The chain's CDR3 is CASKLEMNTEAFF. The CDR3 DNA reads TGTGCCAGCAAGTTGGAGATGAACACTGAAGCTTTCTTT. This chain links TRBV2 with TRBJ1-1; D not certain. The CDR3 loop spans 13 amino acids. Trimming cost V 7 bases and J 0 bases, with 9 bases left between them. CDR1 and CDR2 from the germline V gene are SNHLY and FYNNEI. The whole variable domain, remainder taken from reference TRBV2 and TRBJ1-1, is EPEVTQTPSHQVTQMGQEVILRCVPISNHLYFYWYRQILGQKVEFLVSFYNNEISEKSEIFDDQFSVERPDGSNFTLKIRSTKLEDSAMYFCASKLEMNTEAFFGQGTRLTVV.

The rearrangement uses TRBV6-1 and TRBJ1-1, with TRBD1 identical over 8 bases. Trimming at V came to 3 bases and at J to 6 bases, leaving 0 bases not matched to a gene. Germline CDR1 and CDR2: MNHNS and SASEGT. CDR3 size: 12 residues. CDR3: CASSDRGPEAFF. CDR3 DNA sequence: TGTGCCAGCAGTGACAGGGGGCCTGAAGCTTTCTTT.

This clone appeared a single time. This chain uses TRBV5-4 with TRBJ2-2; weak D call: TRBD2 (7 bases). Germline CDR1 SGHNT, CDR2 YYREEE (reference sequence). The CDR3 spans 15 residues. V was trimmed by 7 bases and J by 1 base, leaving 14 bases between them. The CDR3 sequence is CASEPGGQNTGELFF. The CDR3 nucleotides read TGTGCCAGCGAACCGGGGGGACAGAACACCGGGGAGCTGTTTTTT.

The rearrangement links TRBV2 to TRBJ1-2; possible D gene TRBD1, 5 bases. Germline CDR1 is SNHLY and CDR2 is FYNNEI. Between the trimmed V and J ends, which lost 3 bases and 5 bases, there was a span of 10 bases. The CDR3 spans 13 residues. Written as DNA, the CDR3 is TGTGCCAGCAGTGAGGGGCCCAGGTATGGCTACACCTTC. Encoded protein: CASSEGPRYGYTF.

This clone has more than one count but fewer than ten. The CDR3 DNA is TGTGCCAGCAGTTCTGGGTCTAGCATCTACGAGCAGTACTTC. This sequence encodes CASSSGSSIYEQYF. The rearrangement joins TRBV27 to TRBJ2-7; a weak D match, TRBD2 (5 bases). V dropped 4 bases and J dropped 3 bases, with 13 bases sitting between them. CDR1 is MNHEY, CDR2 SMNVEV, per germline (reference sequence). The CDR3 has 14 residues.